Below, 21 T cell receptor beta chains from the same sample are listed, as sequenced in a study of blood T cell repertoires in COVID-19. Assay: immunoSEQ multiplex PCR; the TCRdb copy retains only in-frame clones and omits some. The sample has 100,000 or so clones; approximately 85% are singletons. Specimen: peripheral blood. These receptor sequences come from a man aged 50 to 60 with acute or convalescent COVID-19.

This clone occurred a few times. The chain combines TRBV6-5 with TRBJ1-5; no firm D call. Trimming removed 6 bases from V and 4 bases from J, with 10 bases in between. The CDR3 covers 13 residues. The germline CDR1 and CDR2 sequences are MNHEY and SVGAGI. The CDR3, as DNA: TGTGCCAGCAGGCCGCGTAAAAATCAGCCCCAGCATTTT. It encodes CASRPRKNQPQHF.

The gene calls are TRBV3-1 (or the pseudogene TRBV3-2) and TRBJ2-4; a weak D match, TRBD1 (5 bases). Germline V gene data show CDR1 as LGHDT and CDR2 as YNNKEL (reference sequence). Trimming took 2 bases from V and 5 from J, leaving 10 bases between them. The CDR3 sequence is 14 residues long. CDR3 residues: CASSQWTSENIQYF. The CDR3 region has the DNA TGTGCCAGCAGCCAATGGACATCGGAAAACATTCAGTACTTC.

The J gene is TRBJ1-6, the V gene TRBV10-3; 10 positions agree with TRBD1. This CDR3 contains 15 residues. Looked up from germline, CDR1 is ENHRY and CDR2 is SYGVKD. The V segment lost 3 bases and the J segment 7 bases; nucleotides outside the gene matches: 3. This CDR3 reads CAISEMGQGNSPLHF. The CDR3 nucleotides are TGTGCCATCAGTGAAATGGGACAGGGGAATTCACCCCTCCACTTT.

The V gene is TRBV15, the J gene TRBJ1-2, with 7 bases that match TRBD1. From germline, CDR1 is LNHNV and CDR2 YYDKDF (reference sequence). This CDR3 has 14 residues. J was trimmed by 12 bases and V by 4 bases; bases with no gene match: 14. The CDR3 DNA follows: TGTGCCACCAGCACCGACAGGGAGATATTCCGGAACACCTTC. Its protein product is CATSTDREIFRNTF.

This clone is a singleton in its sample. Here the CDR3 DNA reads TGTGCCAGCAGCGCCCCGCTAGCGGGAGAAAGGAATGAGCAGTTCTTC. Its translation is CASSAPLAGERNEQFF. This rearrangement joins TRBV7-8 to TRBJ2-1; 10 bases are shared with TRBD2. The CDR3 extends over 16 amino acids. Per the germline V gene, CDR1 is SGHVS and CDR2 is FQNEAQ. Trimming at V came to 5 bases and at J to 7 bases, leaving 11 bases not matched to a gene. The full variable domain, completed using reference TRBV7-8 and TRBJ2-1, is GAGVSQSPRYKVAKRGQDVALRCDPISGHVSLFWYQQALGQGPEFLTYFQNEAQLDKSGLPSDRFFAERPEGSVSTLKIQRTQQEDSAVYLCASSAPLAGERNEQFFGPGTRLTVL.

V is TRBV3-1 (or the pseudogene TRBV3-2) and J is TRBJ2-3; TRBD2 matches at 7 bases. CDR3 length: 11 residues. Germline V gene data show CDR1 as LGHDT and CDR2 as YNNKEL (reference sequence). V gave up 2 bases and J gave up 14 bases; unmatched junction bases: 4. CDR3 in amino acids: CASSQKRGVYF. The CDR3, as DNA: TGTGCCAGCAGCCAAAAACGGGGGGTGTATTTT.

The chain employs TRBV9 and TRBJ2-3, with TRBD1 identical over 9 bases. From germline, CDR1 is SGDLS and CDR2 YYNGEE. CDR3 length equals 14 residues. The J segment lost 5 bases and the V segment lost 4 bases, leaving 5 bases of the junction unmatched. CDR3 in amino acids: CASSTWTGEDTQYF. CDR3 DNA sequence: TGTGCCAGCAGCACATGGACAGGGGAAGATACGCAGTATTTT.

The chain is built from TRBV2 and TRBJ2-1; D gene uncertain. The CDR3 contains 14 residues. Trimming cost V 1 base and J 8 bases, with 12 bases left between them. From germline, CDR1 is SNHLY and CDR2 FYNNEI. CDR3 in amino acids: CASSEETVFDEQFF. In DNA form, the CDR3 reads TGTGCCAGCAGTGAAGAGACTGTTTTCGATGAGCAGTTCTTC.

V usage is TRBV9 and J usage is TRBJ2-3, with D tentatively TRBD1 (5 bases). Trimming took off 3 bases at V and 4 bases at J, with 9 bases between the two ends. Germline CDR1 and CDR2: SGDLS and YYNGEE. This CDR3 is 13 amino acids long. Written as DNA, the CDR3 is TGTGCCAGCAGCGGTGGCAGGGCAGATACGCAGTATTTT. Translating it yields CASSGGRADTQYF.

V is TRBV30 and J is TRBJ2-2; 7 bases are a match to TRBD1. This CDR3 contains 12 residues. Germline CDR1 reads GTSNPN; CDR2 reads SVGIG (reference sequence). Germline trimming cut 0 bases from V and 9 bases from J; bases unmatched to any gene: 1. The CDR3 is CAWSVGQRELFF. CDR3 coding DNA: TGTGCCTGGAGTGTGGGACAGCGGGAGCTGTTTTTT.

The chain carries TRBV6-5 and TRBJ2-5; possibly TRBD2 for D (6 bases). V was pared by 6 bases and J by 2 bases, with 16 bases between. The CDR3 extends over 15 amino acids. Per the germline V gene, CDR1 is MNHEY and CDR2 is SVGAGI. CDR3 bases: TGTGCCAGCAGCCACCCCGGGACTGGGCAAGAGACCCAGTACTTC. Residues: CASSHPGTGQETQYF.

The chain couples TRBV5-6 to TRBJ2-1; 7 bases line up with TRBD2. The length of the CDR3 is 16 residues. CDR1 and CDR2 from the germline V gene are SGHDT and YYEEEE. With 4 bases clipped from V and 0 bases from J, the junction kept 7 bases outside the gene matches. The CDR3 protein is CASSPSGVLSYNEQFF. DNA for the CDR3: TGTGCCAGCAGCCCTAGCGGCGTCCTCTCCTACAATGAGCAGTTCTTC.

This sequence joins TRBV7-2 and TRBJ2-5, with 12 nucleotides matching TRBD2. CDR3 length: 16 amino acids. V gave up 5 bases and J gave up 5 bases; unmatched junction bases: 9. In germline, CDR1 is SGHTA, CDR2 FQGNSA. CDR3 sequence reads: CASSLTLAGGKETQYF. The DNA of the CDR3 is TGTGCCAGCAGCCTTACGCTAGCGGGAGGGAAGGAGACCCAGTACTTC.

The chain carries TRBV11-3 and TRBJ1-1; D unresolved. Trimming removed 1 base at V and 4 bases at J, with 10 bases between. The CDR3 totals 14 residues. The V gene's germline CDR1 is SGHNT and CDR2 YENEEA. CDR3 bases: TGTGCCAGCAGCTTAGGCGGCAGAATCACTGAAGCTTTCTTT. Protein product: CASSLGGRITEAFF.

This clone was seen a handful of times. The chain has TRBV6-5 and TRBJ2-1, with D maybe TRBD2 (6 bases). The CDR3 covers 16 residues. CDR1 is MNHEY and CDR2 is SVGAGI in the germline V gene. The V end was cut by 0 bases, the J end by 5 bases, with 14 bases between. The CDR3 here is CASSYSASGLDNEQFF. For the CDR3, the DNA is TGTGCCAGCAGTTACTCGGCCAGCGGGCTAGACAATGAGCAGTTCTTC.

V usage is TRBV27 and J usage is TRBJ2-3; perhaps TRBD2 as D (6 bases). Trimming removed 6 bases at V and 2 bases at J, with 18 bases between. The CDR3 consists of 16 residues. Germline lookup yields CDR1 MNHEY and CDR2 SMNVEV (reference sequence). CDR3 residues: CASRSPAAGSTDTQYF. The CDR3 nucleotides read TGTGCCAGCAGAAGTCCCGCGGCGGGATCCACAGATACGCAGTATTTT.

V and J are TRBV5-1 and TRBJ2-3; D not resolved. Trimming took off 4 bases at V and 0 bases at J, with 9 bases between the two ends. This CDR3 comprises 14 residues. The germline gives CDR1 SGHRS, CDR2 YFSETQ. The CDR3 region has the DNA TGCGCCAGCAGCCCCCCGGGTAGCACAGATACGCAGTATTTT. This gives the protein CASSPPGSTDTQYF.

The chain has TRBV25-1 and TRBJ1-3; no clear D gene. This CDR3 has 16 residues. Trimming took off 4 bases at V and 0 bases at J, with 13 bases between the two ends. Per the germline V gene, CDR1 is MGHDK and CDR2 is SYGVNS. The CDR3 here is CASSALRTHSGNTIYF. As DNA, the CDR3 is TGTGCCAGCAGTGCTCTTAGAACTCACTCTGGAAACACCATATATTTT.

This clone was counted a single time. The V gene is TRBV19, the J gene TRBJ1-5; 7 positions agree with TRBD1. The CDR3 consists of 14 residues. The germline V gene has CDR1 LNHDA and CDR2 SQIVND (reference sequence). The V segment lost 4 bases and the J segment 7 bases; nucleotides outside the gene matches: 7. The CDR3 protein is CASSTAGGEQPQHF. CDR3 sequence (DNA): TGTGCCAGTAGTACCGCAGGGGGAGAGCAGCCCCAGCATTTT.

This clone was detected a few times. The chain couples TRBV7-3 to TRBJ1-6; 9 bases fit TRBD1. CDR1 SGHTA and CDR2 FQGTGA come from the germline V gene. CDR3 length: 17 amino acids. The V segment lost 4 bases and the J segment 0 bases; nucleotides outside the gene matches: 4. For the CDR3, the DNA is TGTGCCAGCAGCTGGACAGGGGAAGGCTCCTATAATTCACCCCTCCACTTT. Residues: CASSWTGEGSYNSPLHF.

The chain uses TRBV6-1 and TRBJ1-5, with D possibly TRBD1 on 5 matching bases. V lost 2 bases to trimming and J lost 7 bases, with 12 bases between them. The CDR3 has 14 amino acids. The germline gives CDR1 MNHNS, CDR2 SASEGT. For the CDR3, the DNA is TGTGCCAGCAGTGAACGGGGGGAAGCGCAGCCCCAGCATTTT. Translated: CASSERGEAQPQHF.